This T cell receptor beta chain was identified in a study of PD-1 blockade in classical Hodgkin lymphoma (dated by TCRdb to 2019 to 2021). Broadly, across the study: Nivolumab dosing was 3 mg/kg intravenously every 2 weeks, continuing until either disease progression or unacceptable toxicity. The study used TCR beta sequencing and CyTOF to define a peripheral blood immune signature of response to PD-1 blockade in classical Hodgkin lymphoma.

The germline V end is reduced by 0 bases and the J end by 3 bases; junction bases left unmatched: 4. CDR1 and CDR2 are read off the germline V gene as MGHRA and YSYEKL. CDR3 length: 15 amino acids, cysteine to phenylalanine. The sequence is cut down to CDR3 DNA, 45 bases in frame from base 1. Points on this clone: Which antigen it targets is not known. The input lacks base qualities; no much larger clone sits a single base away.

Read against the paper, the sample's time point label means: cycle 1 day 1 (C1D1), immediately before nivolumab initiation. Every trial patient had relapsed after autologous stem cell transplantation, and cohorts A, B and C differed in prior brentuximab vedotin exposure. The trial cohort comprised about 60 patients with relapsed/refractory classical Hodgkin lymphoma whose best overall responses were complete response, partial response or progressive disease. In the multi-cohort phase II CheckMate 205 trial, trial patients received single-agent nivolumab. An independent review committee assessed best overall response by applying the 2007 International Working Group response criteria. Trial PBMCs were collected immediately before nivolumab initiation (C1D1) and during therapy at cycle 2 day 1 and cycle 4 day 1. Peripheral blood was collected in 8 mL Vacutainer Cell Preparation Tubes, from which PBMCs were isolated by centrifugation and then cryopreserved.

Results the study describes overall, beyond this receptor: Baseline TCR diversity was reported to be lower in newly diagnosed patients than in healthy donors and to be lower still in relapsed/refractory patients. By C4D1, a significant rise was seen in CD4+ TCR diversity but not in CD8+ TCR diversity (p=0.0027 vs p=0.16), and the rise was most apparent among complete responders (p=0.02). Only a single clinical trial cohort was studied, and what caused the repertoire differences, possibly disease activity or prior therapy, remained undefined. Lower diversity was seen in patients whose nivolumab began less than 1 year after ASCT, and these patients were left out of later analyses so that immune reconstitution would not confound the results. Among trial patients, those achieving complete response had baseline diversity similar to that of newly diagnosed patients, while diversity was significantly lower in partial responders and progressors.

Genomic DNA was isolated using the Qiagen DNeasy kit from unsorted PBMCs as well as from negatively selected CD4+ and CD8+ fractions. TCR beta CDR3 regions were subjected to amplification by immunoSEQ multiplex PCR with primers that anneal to V and J segments. A synthetic immune receptor repertoire was used to minimize amplification bias, and remaining bias was computationally removed after sequencing. Per the original workflow: Custom Python scripts were used to quantify repertoire diversity as the Shannon entropy index. The unsorted, CD4+ and CD8+ repertoires were each analyzed separately, with the exception of combined analyses, where CD4+ and CD8+ sequences were merged in silico. A clone counted as expanded when the clone's frequency after treatment rose at least 2-fold relative to C1D1, and clones undetected at baseline were given a pseudocount of 0.5. Clones with 0 or 1 copy at C1D1 were classified as singleton clones, and clones with 2 or more copies were classified as non-singleton clones. By matching protein sequences in sorted samples from the same patient, clones expanded in unsorted samples were annotated as CD4+, CD8+ or unknown. Wilcoxon tests were applied to paired samples to test diversity changes from C1D1 to C4D1. The table was pulled from immuneACCESS by TCRdb, which kept in-frame rearrangements only. Such tables lose some clones; where checked, under half of the loss comes from unresolved V genes, and the rest has no known cause. The DNA was the basis for D and trimming; V, J and clone size are from that table. The sample table holds around 41,000 clones, of which over 60% were seen once. The top ten hold about 10% of the sample.

The chain joins TRBV4-1 to TRBJ2-7; the junction holds 8 bases that match TRBD1. This clonotype was sampled from a human donor with classical Hodgkin lymphoma. This sample comprised peripheral blood mononuclear cells (PBMCs), obtained at baseline. The bases are TGCGCCAGCAGCCAAGATCGAGACAGGGGCTACGAGCAGTACTTC. Translated, it reads CASSQDRDRGYEQYF.